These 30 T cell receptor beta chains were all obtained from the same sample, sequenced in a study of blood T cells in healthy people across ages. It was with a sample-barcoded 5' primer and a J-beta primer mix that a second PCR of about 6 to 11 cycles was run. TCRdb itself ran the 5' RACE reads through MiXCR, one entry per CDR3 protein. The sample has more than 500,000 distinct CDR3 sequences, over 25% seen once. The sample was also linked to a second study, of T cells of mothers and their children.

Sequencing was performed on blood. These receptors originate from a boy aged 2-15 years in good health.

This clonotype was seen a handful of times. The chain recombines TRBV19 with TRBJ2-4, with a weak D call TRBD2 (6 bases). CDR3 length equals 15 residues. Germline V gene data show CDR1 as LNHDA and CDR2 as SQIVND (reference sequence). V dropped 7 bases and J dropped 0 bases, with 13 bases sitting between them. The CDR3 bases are TGTGCCAGTACTTGGAGGGCAAAAGCCAAAAACATTCAGTACTTC. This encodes CASTWRAKAKNIQYF.

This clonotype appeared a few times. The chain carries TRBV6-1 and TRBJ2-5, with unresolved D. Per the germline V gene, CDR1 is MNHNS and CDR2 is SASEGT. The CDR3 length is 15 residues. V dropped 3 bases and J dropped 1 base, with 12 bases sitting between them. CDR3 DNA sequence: TGTGCCAGCAGTGAGCTGCTGGGTTTCCAAGAGACCCAGTACTTC. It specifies CASSELLGFQETQYF.

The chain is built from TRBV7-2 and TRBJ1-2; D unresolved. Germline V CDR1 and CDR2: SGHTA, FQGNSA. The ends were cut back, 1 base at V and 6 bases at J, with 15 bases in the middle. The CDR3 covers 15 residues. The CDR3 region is CASSLDPKFFHGYTF. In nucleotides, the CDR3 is TGTGCCAGCAGCTTAGACCCCAAGTTTTTCCATGGCTACACCTTC.

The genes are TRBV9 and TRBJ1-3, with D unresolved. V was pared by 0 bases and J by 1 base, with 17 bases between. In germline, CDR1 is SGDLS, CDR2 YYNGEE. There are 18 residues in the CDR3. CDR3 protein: CASSVGYAAGLSGNTIYF. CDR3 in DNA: TGTGCCAGCAGCGTAGGGTATGCCGCAGGCCTTTCTGGAAACACCATATATTTT.

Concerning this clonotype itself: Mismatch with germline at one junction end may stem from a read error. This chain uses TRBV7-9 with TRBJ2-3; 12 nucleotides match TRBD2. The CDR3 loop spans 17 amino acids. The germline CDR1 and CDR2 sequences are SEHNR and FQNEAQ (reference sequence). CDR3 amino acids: CASSMGLAGSSTDTQYF. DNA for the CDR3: TGTGCCAGCAGCATGGGACTAGCGGGTAGTAGCACAGACACGCAGTATTTT.

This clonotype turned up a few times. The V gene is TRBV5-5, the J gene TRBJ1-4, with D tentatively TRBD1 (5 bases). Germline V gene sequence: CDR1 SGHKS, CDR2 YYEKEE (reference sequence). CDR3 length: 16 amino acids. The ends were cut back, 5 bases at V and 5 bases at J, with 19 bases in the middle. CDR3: CASRRVGGRQNEKLFF. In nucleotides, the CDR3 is TGTGCCAGCAGGAGGGTCGGGGGGAGACAGAATGAAAAACTGTTTTTT.

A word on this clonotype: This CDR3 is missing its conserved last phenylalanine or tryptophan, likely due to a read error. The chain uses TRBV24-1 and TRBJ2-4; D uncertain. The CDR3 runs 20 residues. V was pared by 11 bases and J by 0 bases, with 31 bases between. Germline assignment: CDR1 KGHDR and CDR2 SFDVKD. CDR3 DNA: TGTGCCATCCTACCATGGGCCGGAGACGAACAATTCTTAGCCAAAAACATTCAGTACCTC. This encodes CAILPWAGDEQFLAKNIQYL.

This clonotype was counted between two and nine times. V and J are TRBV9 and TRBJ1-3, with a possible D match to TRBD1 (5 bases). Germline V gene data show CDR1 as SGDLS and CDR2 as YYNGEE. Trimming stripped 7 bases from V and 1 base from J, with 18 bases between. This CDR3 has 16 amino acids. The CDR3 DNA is TGTGCCAGCGCAGGGATACAGGCTGGGTCTGGAAACACCATATATTTT. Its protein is CASAGIQAGSGNTIYF. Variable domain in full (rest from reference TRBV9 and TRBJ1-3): DSGVTQTPKHLITATGQRVTLRCSPRSGDLSVYWYQQSLDQGLQFLIQYYNGEERAKGNILERFSAQQFPDLHSELNLSSLELGDSALYFCASAGIQAGSGNTIYFGEGSWLTVV.

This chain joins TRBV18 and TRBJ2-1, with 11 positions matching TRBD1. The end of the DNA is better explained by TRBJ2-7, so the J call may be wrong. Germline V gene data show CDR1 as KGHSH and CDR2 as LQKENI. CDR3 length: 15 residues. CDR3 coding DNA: TGTGCCAGCTCAACTCCGGGACAGGGGGCCTACGAGCAGTACTTC. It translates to CASSTPGQGAYEQYF.

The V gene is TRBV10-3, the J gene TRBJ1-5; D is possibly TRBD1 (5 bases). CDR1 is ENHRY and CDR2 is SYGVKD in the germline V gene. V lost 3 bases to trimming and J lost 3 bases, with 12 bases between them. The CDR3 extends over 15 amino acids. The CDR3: CAISEGDGINQPQHF. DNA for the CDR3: TGTGCCATCAGTGAAGGGGACGGAATCAATCAGCCCCAGCATTTT.

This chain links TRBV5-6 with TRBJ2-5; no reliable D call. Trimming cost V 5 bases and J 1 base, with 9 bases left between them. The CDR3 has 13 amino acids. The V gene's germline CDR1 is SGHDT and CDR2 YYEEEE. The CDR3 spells CASRPQTQETQYF. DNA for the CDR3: TGTGCCAGCAGGCCCCAAACCCAAGAGACCCAGTACTTC.

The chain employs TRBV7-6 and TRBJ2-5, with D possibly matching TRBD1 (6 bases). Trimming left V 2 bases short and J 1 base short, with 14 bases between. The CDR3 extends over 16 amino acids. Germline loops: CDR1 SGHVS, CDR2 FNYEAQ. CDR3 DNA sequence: TGTGCCAGCAGCTTATATGGGCAGGGGACCCAAGAGACCCAGTACTTC. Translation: CASSLYGQGTQETQYF.

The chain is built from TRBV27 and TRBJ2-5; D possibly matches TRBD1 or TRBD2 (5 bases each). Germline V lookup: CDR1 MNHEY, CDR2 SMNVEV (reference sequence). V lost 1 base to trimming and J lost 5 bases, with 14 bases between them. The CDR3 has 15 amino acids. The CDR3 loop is CASSLFGGRRETQYF. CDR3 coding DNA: TGTGCCAGCAGTTTATTTGGGGGACGGAGGGAGACCCAGTACTTC.

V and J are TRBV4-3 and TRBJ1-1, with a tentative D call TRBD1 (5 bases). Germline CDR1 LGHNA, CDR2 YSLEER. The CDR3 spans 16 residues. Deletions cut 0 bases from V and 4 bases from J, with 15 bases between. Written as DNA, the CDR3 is TGCGCCAGCAGCCAAGAAGTGCCAGGGTCGTCCACTGAAGCTTTCTTT. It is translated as CASSQEVPGSSTEAFF.

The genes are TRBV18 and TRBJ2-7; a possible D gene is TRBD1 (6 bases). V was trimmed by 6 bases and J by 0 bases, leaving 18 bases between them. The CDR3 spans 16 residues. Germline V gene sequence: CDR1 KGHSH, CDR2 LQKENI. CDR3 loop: CASSRNGQSSSYEQYF. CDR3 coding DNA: TGTGCCAGCTCGCGTAACGGACAGTCAAGCTCCTACGAGCAGTACTTC. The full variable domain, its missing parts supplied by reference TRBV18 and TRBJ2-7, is NAGVMQNPRHLVRRRGQEARLRCSPMKGHSHVYWYRQLPEEGLKFMVYLQKENIIDESGMPKERFSAEFPKEGPSILRIQQVVRGDSAAYFCASSRNGQSSSYEQYFGPGTRLTVT.

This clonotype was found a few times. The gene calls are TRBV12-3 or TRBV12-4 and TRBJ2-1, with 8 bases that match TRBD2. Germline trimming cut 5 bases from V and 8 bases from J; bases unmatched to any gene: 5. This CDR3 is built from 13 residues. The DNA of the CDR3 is TGTGCCAGCAGTCCAACGGGGGGGGATGAGCAGTTCTTC. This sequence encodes CASSPTGGDEQFF.

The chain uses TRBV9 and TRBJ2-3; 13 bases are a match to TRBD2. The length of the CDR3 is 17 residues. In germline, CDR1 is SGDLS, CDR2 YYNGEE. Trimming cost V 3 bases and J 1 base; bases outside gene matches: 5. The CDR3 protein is CASSARTSGSGTDTQYF. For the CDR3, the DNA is TGTGCCAGCAGCGCAAGGACTAGCGGGAGTGGCACAGATACGCAGTATTTT.

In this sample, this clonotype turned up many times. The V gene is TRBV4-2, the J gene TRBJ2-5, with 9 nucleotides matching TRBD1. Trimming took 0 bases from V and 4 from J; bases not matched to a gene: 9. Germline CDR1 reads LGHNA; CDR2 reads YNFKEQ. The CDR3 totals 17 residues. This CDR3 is CASSQDLPGTGRETQYF. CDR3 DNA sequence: TGTGCCAGCAGCCAAGATCTCCCCGGGACAGGGAGAGAGACCCAGTACTTC.

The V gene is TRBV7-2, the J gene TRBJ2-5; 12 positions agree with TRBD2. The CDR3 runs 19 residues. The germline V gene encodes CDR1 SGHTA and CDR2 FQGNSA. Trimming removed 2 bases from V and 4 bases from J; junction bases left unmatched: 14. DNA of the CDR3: TGTGCCAGCAGCTTACGGCTAAGGGCTAGCGGGAGGGCCACAGAGACCCAGTACTTC. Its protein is CASSLRLRASGRATETQYF.

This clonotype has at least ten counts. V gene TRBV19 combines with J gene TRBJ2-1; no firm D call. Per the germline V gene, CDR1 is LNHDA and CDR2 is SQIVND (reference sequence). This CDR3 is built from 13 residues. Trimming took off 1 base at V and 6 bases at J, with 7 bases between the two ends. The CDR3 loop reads CASSIGAINEQFF. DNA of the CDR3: TGTGCCAGTAGTATAGGGGCCATCAATGAGCAGTTCTTC.

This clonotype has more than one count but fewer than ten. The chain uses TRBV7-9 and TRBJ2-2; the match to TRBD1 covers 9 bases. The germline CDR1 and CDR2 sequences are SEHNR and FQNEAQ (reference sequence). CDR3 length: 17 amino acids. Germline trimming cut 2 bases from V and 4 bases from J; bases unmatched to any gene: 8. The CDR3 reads CASSLRSGTGPTGELFF. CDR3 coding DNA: TGTGCCAGCAGCTTAAGATCCGGGACAGGGCCCACCGGGGAGCTGTTTTTT.

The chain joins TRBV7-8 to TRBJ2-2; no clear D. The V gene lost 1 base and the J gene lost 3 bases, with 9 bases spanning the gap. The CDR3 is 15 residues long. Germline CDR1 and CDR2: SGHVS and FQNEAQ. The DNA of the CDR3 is TGTGCCAGCAGCTTAGTAGCATCCGACACCGGGGAGCTGTTTTTT. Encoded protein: CASSLVASDTGELFF.

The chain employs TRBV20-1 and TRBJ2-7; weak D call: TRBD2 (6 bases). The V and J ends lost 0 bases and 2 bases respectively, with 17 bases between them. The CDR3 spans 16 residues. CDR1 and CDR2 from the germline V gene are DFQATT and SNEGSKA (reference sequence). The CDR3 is CSAREVGGASAYEQYF. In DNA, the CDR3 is TGCAGTGCTAGAGAGGTGGGTGGGGCTAGCGCCTACGAGCAGTACTTC.

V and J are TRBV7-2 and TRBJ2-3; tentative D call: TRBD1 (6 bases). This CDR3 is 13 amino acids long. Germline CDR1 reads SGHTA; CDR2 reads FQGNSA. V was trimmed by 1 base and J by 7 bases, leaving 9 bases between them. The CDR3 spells CASSLVTGNTQYF. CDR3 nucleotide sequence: TGTGCCAGCAGCTTAGTGACAGGAAATACGCAGTATTTT.

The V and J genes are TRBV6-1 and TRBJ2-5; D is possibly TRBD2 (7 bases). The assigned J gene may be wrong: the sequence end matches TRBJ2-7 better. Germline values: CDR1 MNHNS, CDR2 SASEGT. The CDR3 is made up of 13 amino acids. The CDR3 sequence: CASTPGGRYEQYF. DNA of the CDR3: TGTGCCTCCACGCCGGGGGGCCGCTACGAGCAGTACTTC.

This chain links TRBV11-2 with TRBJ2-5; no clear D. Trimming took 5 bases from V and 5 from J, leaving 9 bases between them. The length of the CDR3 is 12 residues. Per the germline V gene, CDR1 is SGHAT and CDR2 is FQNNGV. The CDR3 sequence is CASSTRYETQYF. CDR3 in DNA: TGTGCCAGCAGCACCCGTTACGAGACCCAGTACTTC.

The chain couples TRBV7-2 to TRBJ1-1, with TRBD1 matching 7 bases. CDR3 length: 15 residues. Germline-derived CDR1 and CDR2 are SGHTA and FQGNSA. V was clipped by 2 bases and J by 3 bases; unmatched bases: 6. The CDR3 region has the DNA TGTGCCAGCAGCTTACTGACAGGGATTGACACTGAAGCTTTCTTT. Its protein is CASSLLTGIDTEAFF.

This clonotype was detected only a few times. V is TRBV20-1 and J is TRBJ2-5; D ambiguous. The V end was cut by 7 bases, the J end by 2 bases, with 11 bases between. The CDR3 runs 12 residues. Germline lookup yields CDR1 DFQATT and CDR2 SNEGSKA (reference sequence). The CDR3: CSGEPGQETQYF. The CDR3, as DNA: TGCAGTGGTGAACCCGGGCAAGAGACCCAGTACTTC.

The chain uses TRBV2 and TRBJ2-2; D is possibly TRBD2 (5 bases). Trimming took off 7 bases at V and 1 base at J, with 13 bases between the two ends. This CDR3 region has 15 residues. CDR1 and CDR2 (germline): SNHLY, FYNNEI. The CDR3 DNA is TGTGCCAGCATTAGCGAGAACCTGAACACCGGGGAGCTGTTTTTT. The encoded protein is CASISENLNTGELFF.

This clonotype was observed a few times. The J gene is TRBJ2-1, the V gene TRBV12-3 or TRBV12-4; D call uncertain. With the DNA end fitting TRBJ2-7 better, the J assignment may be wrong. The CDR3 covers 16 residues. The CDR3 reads CASSLATEVWGYEQYF. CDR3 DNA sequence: TGTGCCAGCAGTTTAGCTACCGAGGTTTGGGGCTACGAGCAGTACTTC.